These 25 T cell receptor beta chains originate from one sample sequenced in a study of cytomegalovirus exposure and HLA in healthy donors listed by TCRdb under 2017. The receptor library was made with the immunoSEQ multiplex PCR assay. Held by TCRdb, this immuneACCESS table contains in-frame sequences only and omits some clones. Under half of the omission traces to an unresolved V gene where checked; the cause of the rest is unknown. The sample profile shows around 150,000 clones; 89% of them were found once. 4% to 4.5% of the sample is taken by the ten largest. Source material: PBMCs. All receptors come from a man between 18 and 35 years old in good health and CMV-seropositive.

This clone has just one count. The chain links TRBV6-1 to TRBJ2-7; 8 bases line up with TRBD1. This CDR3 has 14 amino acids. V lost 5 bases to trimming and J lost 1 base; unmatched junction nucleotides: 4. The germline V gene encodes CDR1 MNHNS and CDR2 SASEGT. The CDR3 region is CASSIQGGSYEQYF. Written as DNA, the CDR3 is TGTGCCAGCAGTATACAGGGGGGATCCTACGAGCAGTACTTC.

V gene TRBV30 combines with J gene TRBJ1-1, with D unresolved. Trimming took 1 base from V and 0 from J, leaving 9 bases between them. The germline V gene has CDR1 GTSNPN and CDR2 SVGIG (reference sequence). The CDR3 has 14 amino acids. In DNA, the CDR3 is TGTGCCTGGAGTGGAGTGACACTGAACACTGAAGCTTTCTTT. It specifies CAWSGVTLNTEAFF.

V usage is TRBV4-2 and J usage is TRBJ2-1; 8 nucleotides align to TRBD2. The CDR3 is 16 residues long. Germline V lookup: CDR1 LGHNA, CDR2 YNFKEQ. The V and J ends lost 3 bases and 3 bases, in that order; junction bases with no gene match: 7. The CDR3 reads CASSQGAGAGYNEQFF. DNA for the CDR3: TGTGCCAGCAGCCAGGGAGCGGGAGCAGGCTACAATGAGCAGTTCTTC.

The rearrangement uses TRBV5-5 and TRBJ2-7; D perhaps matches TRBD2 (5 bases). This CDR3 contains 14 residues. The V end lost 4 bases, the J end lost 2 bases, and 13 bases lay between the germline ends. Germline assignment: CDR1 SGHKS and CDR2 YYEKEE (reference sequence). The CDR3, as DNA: TGTGCCAGCAGCCCGTCGACGGGGACCTACGAGCAGTACTTC. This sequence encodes CASSPSTGTYEQYF.

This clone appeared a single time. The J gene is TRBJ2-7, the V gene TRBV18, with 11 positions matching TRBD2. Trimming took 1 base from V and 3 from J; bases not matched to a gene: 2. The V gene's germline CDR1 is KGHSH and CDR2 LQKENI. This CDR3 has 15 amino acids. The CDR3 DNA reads TGTGCCAGCTCACCACGTGGGACTAGCGGCTACGAGCAGTACTTC. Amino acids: CASSPRGTSGYEQYF.

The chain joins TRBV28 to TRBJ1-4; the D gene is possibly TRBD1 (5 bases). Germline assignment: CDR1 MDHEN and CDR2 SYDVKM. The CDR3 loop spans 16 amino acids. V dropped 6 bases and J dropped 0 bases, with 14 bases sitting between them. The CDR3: CASRLGGIATNEKLFF. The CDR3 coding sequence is TGTGCCAGCAGGTTGGGGGGGATTGCAACTAATGAAAAACTGTTTTTT.

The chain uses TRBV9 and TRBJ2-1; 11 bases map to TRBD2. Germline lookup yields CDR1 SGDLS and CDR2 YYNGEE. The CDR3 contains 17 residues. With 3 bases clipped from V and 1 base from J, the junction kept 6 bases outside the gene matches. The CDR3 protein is CASSAPLAGVSYNEQFF. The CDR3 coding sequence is TGTGCCAGCAGCGCCCCACTAGCGGGAGTATCCTACAATGAGCAGTTCTTC.

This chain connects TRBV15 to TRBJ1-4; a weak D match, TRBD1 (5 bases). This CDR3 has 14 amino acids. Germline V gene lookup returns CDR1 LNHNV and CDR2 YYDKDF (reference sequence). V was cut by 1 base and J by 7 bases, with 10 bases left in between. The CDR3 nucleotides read TGTGCCACCAGCAGAGCCACAGGCCCTGAAAAACTGTTTTTT. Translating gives CATSRATGPEKLFF.

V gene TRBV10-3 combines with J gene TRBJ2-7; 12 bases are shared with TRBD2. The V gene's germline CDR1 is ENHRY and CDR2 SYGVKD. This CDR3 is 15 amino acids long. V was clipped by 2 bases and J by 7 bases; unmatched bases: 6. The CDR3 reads CAISETSGRIGEQYF. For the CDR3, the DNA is TGTGCCATCAGTGAGACTAGCGGGAGGATCGGGGAGCAGTACTTC.

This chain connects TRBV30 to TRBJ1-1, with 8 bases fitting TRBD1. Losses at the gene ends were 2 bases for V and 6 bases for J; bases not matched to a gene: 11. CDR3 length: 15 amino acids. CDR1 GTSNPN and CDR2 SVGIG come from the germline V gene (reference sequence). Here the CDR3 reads CAWSRQGRLVPEAFF. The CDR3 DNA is TGTGCCTGGAGTCGACAGGGGAGATTAGTTCCTGAAGCTTTCTTT.

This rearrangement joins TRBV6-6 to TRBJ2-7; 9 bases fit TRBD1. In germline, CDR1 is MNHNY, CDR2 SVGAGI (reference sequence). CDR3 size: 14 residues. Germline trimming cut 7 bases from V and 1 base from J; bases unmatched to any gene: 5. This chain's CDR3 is CASTRGTGSYEQYF. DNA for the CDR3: TGTGCCAGCACCAGGGGGACAGGGTCCTACGAGCAGTACTTC.

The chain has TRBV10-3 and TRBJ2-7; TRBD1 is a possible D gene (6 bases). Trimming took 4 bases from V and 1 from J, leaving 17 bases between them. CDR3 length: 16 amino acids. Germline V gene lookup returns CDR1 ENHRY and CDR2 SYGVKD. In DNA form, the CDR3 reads TGTGCCATCAGTGGGGGCCCTTTAGGGGGTTCCTACGAGCAGTACTTC. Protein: CAISGGPLGGSYEQYF.

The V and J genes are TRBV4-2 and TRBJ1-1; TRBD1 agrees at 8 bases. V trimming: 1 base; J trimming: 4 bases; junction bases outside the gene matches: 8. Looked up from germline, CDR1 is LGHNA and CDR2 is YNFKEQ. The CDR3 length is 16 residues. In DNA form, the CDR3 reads TGTGCCAGCAGCCAAGGGACAGGGCTTGTGAGCACTGAAGCTTTCTTT. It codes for CASSQGTGLVSTEAFF.

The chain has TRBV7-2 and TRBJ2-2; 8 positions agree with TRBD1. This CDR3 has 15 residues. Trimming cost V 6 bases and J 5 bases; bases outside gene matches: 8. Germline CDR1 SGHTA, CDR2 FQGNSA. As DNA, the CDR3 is TGTGCCAGCAGAATTGGGCAGGGGGCAACCGGGGAGCTGTTTTTT. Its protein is CASRIGQGATGELFF.

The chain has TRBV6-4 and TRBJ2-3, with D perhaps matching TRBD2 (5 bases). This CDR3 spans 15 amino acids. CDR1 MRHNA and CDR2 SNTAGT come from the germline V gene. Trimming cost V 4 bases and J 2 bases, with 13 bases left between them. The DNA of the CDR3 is TGTGCCAGCAGTGTGGGCGGGCTAGACACAGATACGCAGTATTTT. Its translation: CASSVGGLDTDTQYF.

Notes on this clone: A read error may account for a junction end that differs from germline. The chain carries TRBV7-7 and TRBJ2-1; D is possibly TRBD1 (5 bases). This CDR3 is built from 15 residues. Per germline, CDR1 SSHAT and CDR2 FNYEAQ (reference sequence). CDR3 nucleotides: TGTGCTAGCAGCTTGGGGCTGAGCTCCTACAATGAGCAGTTCTTC. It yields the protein CASSLGLSSYNEQFF.

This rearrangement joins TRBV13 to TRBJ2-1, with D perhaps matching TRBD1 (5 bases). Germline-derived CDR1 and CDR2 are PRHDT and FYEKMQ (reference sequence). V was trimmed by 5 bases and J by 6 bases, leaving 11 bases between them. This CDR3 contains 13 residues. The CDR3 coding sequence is TGTGCCAGCAGCACCCCAGGGTCCAATGAGCAGTTCTTC. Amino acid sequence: CASSTPGSNEQFF.

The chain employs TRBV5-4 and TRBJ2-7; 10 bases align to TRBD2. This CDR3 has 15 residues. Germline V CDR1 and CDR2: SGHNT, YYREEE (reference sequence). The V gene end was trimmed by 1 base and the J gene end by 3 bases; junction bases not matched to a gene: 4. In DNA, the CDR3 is TGTGCCAGCAGCTTGAATAGCGGGGGGATCTACGAGCAGTACTTC. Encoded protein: CASSLNSGGIYEQYF.

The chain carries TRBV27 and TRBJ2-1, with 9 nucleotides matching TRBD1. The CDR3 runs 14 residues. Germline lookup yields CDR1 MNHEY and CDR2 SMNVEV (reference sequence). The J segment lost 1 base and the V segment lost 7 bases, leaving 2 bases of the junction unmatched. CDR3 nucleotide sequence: TGTGCCAGCACACAGGGGGCGTCCTACAATGAGCAGTTCTTC. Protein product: CASTQGASYNEQFF.

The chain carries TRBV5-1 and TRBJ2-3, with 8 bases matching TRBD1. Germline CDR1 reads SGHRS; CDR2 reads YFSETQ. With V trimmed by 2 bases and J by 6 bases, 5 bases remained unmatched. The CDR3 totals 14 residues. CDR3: CASSLQGDWDTQYF. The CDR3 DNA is TGCGCCAGCAGCTTACAGGGGGACTGGGATACGCAGTATTTT.

Here the CDR3 DNA reads TGTGCCAGTAGTCCCCGCGGGCCTAAAATTAGCAATCAGCCCCAGCATTTT. Its translation: CASSPRGPKISNQPQHF. The chain carries TRBV19 and TRBJ1-5; D is undetermined. Between the trimmed V and J ends, which lost 5 bases and 0 bases, there was a span of 17 bases. The CDR3 has 17 amino acids. CDR1 LNHDA and CDR2 SQIVND come from the germline V gene (reference sequence).

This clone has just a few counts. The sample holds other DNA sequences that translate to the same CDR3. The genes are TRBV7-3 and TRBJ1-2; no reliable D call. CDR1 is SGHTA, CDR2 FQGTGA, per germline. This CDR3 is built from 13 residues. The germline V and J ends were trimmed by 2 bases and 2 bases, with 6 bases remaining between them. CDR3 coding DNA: TGTGCCAGCAGCTTAGGAGGGAACTATGGCTACACCTTC. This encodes CASSLGGNYGYTF.

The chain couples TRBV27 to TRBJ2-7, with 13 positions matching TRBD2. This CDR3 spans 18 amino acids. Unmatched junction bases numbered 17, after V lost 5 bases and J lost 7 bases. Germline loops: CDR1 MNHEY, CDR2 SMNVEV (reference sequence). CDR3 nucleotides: TGTGCCAGCAGTCCCAAGGGACTAGCGGGGCCCCTGGGGTGGGAGCAGTACTTC. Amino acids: CASSPKGLAGPLGWEQYF.

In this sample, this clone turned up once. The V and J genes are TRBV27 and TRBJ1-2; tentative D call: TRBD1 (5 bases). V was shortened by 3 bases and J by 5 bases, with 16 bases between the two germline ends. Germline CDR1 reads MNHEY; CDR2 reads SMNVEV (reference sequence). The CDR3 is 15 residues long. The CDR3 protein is CASSFSGNGLYGYTF. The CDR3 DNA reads TGTGCCAGCAGTTTCTCAGGGAATGGGCTTTATGGCTACACCTTC.

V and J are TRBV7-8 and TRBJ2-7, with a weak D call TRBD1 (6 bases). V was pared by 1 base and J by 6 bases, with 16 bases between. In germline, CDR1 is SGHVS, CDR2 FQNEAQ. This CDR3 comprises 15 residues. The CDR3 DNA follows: TGTGCCAGCAGCTTAGACGCGACAGGTCGACCCGAGCAGTACTTC. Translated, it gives CASSLDATGRPEQYF.